This T cell receptor beta chain was captured in a study of neurological immune-mediated disorders. Study background: Multiple sclerosis patients numbering about 34 comprised about 30 relapsing-remitting and 3 secondary progressive patients. General study results and limits: Multiple sclerosis, the disease with the least TCR clonal expansion, fell below healthy controls, whereas HTLV-1-associated myelopathy showed the most.

The table lists this clonotype with a few counts. Its antigen remains unidentified. TCRdb re-called the 5' RACE reads through MiXCR, storing one row per CDR3 protein. The table shows more than 50,000 distinct CDR3 sequences, with roughly 3.6% occurring only once. The CDR3 runs 16 residues. V was pared by 0 bases and J by 5 bases, with 19 bases between. Germline CDR1 is SQVTM and CDR2 is ANQGSEA. The rearrangement uses TRBV29-1 and TRBJ2-5; D possibly matches TRBD1 or TRBD2 (5 bases each). This receptor was obtained from a man aged 30-40 years with multiple sclerosis. The material sequenced was PBMCs. CDR3 in amino acids: CSVEDPGTITAETQYF. In DNA, the CDR3 is TGCAGCGTTGAAGATCCGGGGACGATTACTGCCGAGACCCAGTACTTC.